The TCR beta chain under discussion was sequenced for a study of beta chain features in type 1 diabetes. Expressed TCRB transcripts were sequenced because the entire RNA isolate underwent reverse transcription. Repertoires were generated with immunoSEQ multiplex PCR, while TCRdb's copy carries only in-frame clones and drops some. The table records about 150,000 clones, around 10% of them present only once. The CDR3 loop spans 16 amino acids. The germline V gene encodes CDR1 MNHEY and CDR2 SVGAGI. V lost 2 bases to trimming and J lost 1 base, with 13 bases between them. This TCR came from a man aged 18 to 30 in good health. The sample consisted of central memory CD4+ T cells from blood. The genes are TRBV6-5 and TRBJ2-3, with a tentative D call TRBD2 (5 bases). CDR3 coding DNA: TGTGCCAGCAGTTACCGGGGTAGATCAGGCACAGATACGCAGTATTTT. Translated: CASSYRGRSGTDTQYF.